A single sample is the source of the 18 T cell receptor beta chains below, sequenced in a study of regulatory T cells in long-lasting Graves disease. Building the TCR beta libraries relied on iRepertoire HTBI primers, and CDR3 regions underwent Arm-PCR. TCRdb itself ran the multiplex PCR reads through MiXCR, one entry per CDR3 protein. The sample holds 650,000 to 850,000 distinct CDR3 sequences, 30% seen once. The time point here: persistent/refractory GD, antithyroid drugs over 5 years with positive TRAb. Scientists built the TCR library using RNA that was extracted from PBMCs. This specimen was peripheral blood mononuclear cells (PBMCs), taken when the disease was refractory, from a patient treated with antithyroid drugs. Receptors were obtained from a female donor with Graves disease.

There are a few counts of this clonotype. V gene TRBV30 combines with J gene TRBJ1-5, with D maybe TRBD1 (6 bases). Trimming left V 3 bases short and J 2 bases short, with 14 bases between. The V gene's germline CDR1 is GTSNPN and CDR2 SVGIG (reference sequence). The CDR3 consists of 15 residues. Here the CDR3 DNA reads TGTGCCTGGAGAACGGGGGCGGGGGGCAATCAGCCCCAGCATTTT. Its translation is CAWRTGAGGNQPQHF.

This clonotype has a count of ten or more. The chain uses TRBV6-1 and TRBJ1-5, with 9 bases matching TRBD1. The V segment lost 5 bases and the J segment 5 bases; nucleotides outside the gene matches: 1. CDR3 length equals 13 residues. Germline CDR1 reads MNHNS; CDR2 reads SASEGT. CDR3 region: CASSRQGDQPQHF. The CDR3 DNA reads as TGTGCCAGCAGTCGACAGGGGGATCAGCCCCAGCATTTT.

This clonotype was detected many times. The gene calls are TRBV12-5 and TRBJ2-5; 9 bases are a match to TRBD1. This CDR3 has 15 amino acids. J gave up 1 base and V 3 bases, and 3 bases lay outside the gene matches. Germline V gives CDR1 LGHNT, CDR2 FRNRAP. The CDR3 is CASGFIQGAQETQYF. The CDR3 DNA reads TGTGCTAGTGGTTTCATACAGGGGGCCCAAGAGACCCAGTACTTC.

This rearrangement joins TRBV3-1 to TRBJ2-1; 11 positions agree with TRBD2. This CDR3 region has 16 residues. CDR1 LGHDT and CDR2 YNNKEL come from the germline V gene (reference sequence). The ends lost 3 bases at V and 6 bases at J; junction bases unmatched: 7. CDR3 in amino acids: CASSHRLAGNPNEQFF. CDR3 DNA sequence: TGTGCCAGCAGCCACCGACTAGCGGGAAACCCCAATGAGCAGTTCTTC.

Notes on this clonotype: This clone may be a read error of a much larger clone one base away. The chain uses TRBV29-1 and TRBJ2-5; D uncertain. The CDR3 consists of 14 residues. Between the trimmed V and J ends, which lost 0 bases and 2 bases, there was a span of 10 bases. Germline CDR1 is SQVTM and CDR2 is ANQGSEA. CDR3 region: CSVEDVAVQETQYF. CDR3 in DNA: TGCAGCGTTGAAGATGTCGCAGTTCAAGAGACCCAGTACTTC.

This clonotype was observed a single time. The chain links TRBV30 to TRBJ1-5; D is unclear. Trimming cost V 5 bases and J 4 bases, with 12 bases left between them. Germline CDR1 is GTSNPN and CDR2 is SVGIG (reference sequence). CDR3 length: 13 residues. The CDR3 is CAWGPHGNQPQHF. For the CDR3, the DNA is TGTGCCTGGGGCCCTCACGGGAATCAGCCCCAGCATTTT.

This clonotype appeared a few times. The J gene is TRBJ2-5, the V gene TRBV2; 7 bases are shared with TRBD1. The CDR3 sequence is 14 residues long. The germline CDR1 and CDR2 sequences are SNHLY and FYNNEI. V shed 4 bases, J shed 5 bases, and the junction held 7 bases outside the gene matches. CDR3 bases: TGTGCCAGCAGTGGCTACAGGGGTGGGGAGACCCAGTACTTC. Translated: CASSGYRGGETQYF.

The chain combines TRBV7-2 with TRBJ1-6; D call uncertain. Germline CDR1 reads SGHTA; CDR2 reads FQGNSA. The length of the CDR3 is 13 residues. V lost 4 bases and J lost 13, with 14 bases in between. CDR3 residues: CASSYRALHPLHF. The CDR3 DNA sequence: TGTGCCAGCAGCTACCGGGCCCTGCACCCCCTCCACTTT.

V gene TRBV12-3 or TRBV12-4 combines with J gene TRBJ2-7, with D possibly being TRBD1 (6 bases). The CDR3 runs to 13 residues. V was shortened by 3 bases and J by 3 bases, with 9 bases between the two germline ends. CDR3 in DNA: TGTGCCAGCAGTTTTGGACAGCTCTACGAGCAGTACTTC. Its translation is CASSFGQLYEQYF.

This clonotype was seen at least ten times. In nucleotides, the CDR3 is TGTGCCAGCAGAGCACGACCGACAGGGCATAACTATGGCTACACCTTC. Protein product: CASRARPTGHNYGYTF. The chain employs TRBV6-1 and TRBJ1-2, with 7 nucleotides matching TRBD1. V trimming: 6 bases; J trimming: 1 base; junction bases outside the gene matches: 11. Per the germline V gene, CDR1 is MNHNS and CDR2 is SASEGT. CDR3 size: 16 residues.

The table lists this clonotype with many counts. The gene calls are TRBV28 and TRBJ1-1, with TRBD1 identical over 7 bases. Trimming removed 2 bases from V and 4 bases from J; junction bases left unmatched: 7. The CDR3 loop spans 15 amino acids. Germline lookup yields CDR1 MDHEN and CDR2 SYDVKM. CDR3 in amino acids: CASSLSPEGATEAFF. Written as DNA, the CDR3 is TGTGCCAGCAGTTTAAGCCCCGAGGGGGCCACTGAAGCTTTCTTT.

The chain joins TRBV20-1 to TRBJ2-5; 8 bases line up with TRBD1. V lost 5 bases to trimming and J lost 4 bases; unmatched junction nucleotides: 6. Germline V lookup: CDR1 DFQATT, CDR2 SNEGSKA (reference sequence). The CDR3 is 13 residues long. CDR3 coding DNA: TGCAGTGCTCACACGGACAGGGCAGAGACCCAGTACTTC. Encoded protein: CSAHTDRAETQYF.

This clonotype occurred once. The V call is TRBV6-4, the J call TRBJ1-3; 7 nucleotides match TRBD1. J lost 7 bases, V lost 5 bases, and 8 bases had no gene match. The CDR3 totals 14 residues. CDR1 is MRHNA, CDR2 SNTAGT, per germline. DNA for the CDR3: TGTGCCAGCAGTCCAACCGGGACAGTTAACACCATATATTTT. It encodes CASSPTGTVNTIYF.

In this sample, this clonotype turned up a few times. The chain uses TRBV30 and TRBJ1-2; D gene uncertain. Germline CDR1 GTSNPN, CDR2 SVGIG (reference sequence). The CDR3 is 14 residues long. The V and J ends lost 4 bases and 1 base respectively, with 13 bases between them. CDR3 in amino acids: CAWTESVVNYGYTF. CDR3 in DNA: TGTGCCTGGACCGAGAGCGTAGTTAACTATGGCTACACCTTC. The complete variable domain, with remaining parts taken from reference TRBV30 and TRBJ1-2, reads SQTIHQWPATLVQPVGSPLSLECTVEGTSNPNLYWYRQAAGRGLQLLFYSVGIGQISSEVPQNLSASRPQDRQFILSSKKLLLSDSGFYLCAWTESVVNYGYTFGSGTRLTVV.

Ten or more counts support this clonotype. The J gene is TRBJ1-5, the V gene TRBV6-2 or TRBV6-3; D unresolved. The CDR3 is 13 residues long. Trimming left V 5 bases short and J 6 bases short, with 11 bases between. Germline values: CDR1 MNHEY, CDR2 SVGEGT. Here the CDR3 reads CASSEMGSQPQHF. CDR3 in DNA: TGTGCCAGCAGTGAAATGGGGAGTCAGCCCCAGCATTTT.

The V call is TRBV28, the J call TRBJ2-2; the D gene is possibly TRBD2 (6 bases). V shed 6 bases and J shed 4 bases, with 15 bases lying between them. The CDR3 is 15 residues long. Looked up from germline, CDR1 is MDHEN and CDR2 is SYDVKM. CDR3 bases: TGTGCCAGCAGCCCTCCGGGGGTTTTCACCGGGGAGCTGTTTTTT. Translated: CASSPPGVFTGELFF.

This clonotype was picked up a small number of times. The V and J genes are TRBV4-1 and TRBJ2-7; 7 bases align to TRBD1. Trimming took 1 base from V and 6 from J; bases not matched to a gene: 9. The CDR3 length is 15 residues. Germline loops: CDR1 MGHRA, CDR2 YSYEKL. The CDR3 spells CASSQVGQGVGEQYF. Here the CDR3 DNA reads TGCGCCAGCAGCCAAGTGGGCCAGGGGGTGGGCGAGCAGTACTTC.

The rearrangement links TRBV2 to TRBJ2-7, with 7 positions matching TRBD2. Germline-derived CDR1 and CDR2 are SNHLY and FYNNEI. Trimming took 6 bases from V and 6 from J; bases not matched to a gene: 17. This CDR3 comprises 16 residues. The chain's CDR3 is CASRATSGLGFVEQYF. The CDR3 region has the DNA TGTGCCAGCAGAGCTACAAGTGGACTAGGCTTTGTCGAGCAGTACTTC.